This is a list of T cell receptor beta chains from one sample in a study of early stage breast cancer tumors. Sequenced by immunoSEQ multiplex PCR; TCRdb stores in-frame clones only, minus some. This table holds about 48,000 clones, 65% to 90% found once. The sample comprised blood. The receptors originated from a person aged 50 to 59 with breast cancer. CDR3s include the opening cysteine and the closing phenylalanine or tryptophan. Each record gives: clone size, D gene, V gene, J gene, CDR3 DNA, CDR3 protein. D genes are given only for firm matches. Clone size appears in some rows only: once, few, many, or a class for an expanded clone.

size: NA
D: TRBD2
V: TRBV15
J: TRBJ2-1
DNA: TGTGCCACCAGCAGCTTCTGGCGGGGGGCCTACAATGAGCAGTTCTTC
CDR3: CATSSFWRGAYNEQFF

size: NA
D: TRBD1
V: TRBV6-6
J: TRBJ1-5
DNA: TGTGCCAGCAGGTACAATCAGGGGGGGAATCAGCCCCAGCATTTT
CDR3: CASRYNQGGNQPQHF

size: NA
D: NA
V: TRBV10-3
J: TRBJ2-2
DNA: TGTGCCATCCGAGAGCGGGACACCGGGGAGCTGTTTTTT
CDR3: CAIRERDTGELFF

size: NA
D: NA
V: TRBV5-1
J: TRBJ2-3
DNA: TGCGCCAGCAGCTTGTCCGGGGGTCCCAGCACAGATACGCAGTATTTT
CDR3: CASSLSGGPSTDTQYF

size: NA
D: TRBD2
V: TRBV19
J: TRBJ2-3
DNA: TGTGCCAGTAGTATACGCCTAGCGGGCCCCACAGATACGCAGTATTTT
CDR3: CASSIRLAGPTDTQYF

size: NA
D: NA
V: TRBV9
J: TRBJ2-5
DNA: TGTGCCAGCAGCGTGTCCTCGCGAGAGACCCAGTACTTC
CDR3: CASSVSSRETQYF

size: once
D: TRBD2
V: TRBV5-4
J: TRBJ2-2
DNA: TGTGCCAGCAGTTTAGCGGGAGTAAACACCGGGGAGCTGTTTTTT
CDR3: CASSLAGVNTGELFF

size: once
D: NA
V: TRBV5-1
J: TRBJ1-4
DNA: TGCGCCAGCAGCAAGGGAGGTGGGGAAAAACTGTTTTTT
CDR3: CASSKGGGEKLFF

size: NA
D: NA
V: TRBV18
J: TRBJ1-1
DNA: TGTGCCACCCTTAGCGGGGGAGCTGAAGCTTTCTTT
CDR3: CATLSGGAEAFF

size: NA
D: NA
V: TRBV5-1
J: TRBJ1-2
DNA: TGCGCCAGTAGAATCTCACAGGCGACTAACTATGGCTACACCTTC
CDR3: CASRISQATNYGYTF

size: few
D: NA
V: TRBV2
J: TRBJ1-5
DNA: TGTGCCAGCAGCGCAGGGGAGGATCAGCCCCAGCATTTT
CDR3: CASSAGEDQPQHF

size: NA
D: TRBD1
V: TRBV19
J: TRBJ2-7
DNA: TGTGCCACTTCCCCAGGACAGGGCTACGAGCAGTACTTC
CDR3: CATSPGQGYEQYF

size: NA
D: NA
V: TRBV7-7
J: TRBJ2-3
DNA: TGTGCTAGCAGCTTAGGAACCGCAGATACGCAGTATTTT
CDR3: CASSLGTADTQYF

size: NA
D: NA
V: TRBV7-9
J: TRBJ2-7
DNA: TGTGCCAGCAGCTTAGGTCTCTCACCCAGATCCGGCGAGCAGTACTTC
CDR3: CASSLGLSPRSGEQYF

size: NA
D: NA
V: TRBV2
J: TRBJ2-4
DNA: TGTGCCAGCAGGAGGGGCCCATTGCAGTACTTC
CDR3: CASRRGPLQYF

size: NA
D: NA
V: TRBV25-1
J: TRBJ2-2
DNA: TGTGCCAGCAGTGATGCCCAGGGGTTGTGGACCGGGGAGCTGTTTTTT
CDR3: CASSDAQGLWTGELFF

size: NA
D: NA
V: TRBV6-5
J: TRBJ2-1
DNA: TGTGCCAGCAGCTGGGACGGGGGAACCTACAATGAGCAGTTCTTC
CDR3: CASSWDGGTYNEQFF

size: NA
D: TRBD2
V: TRBV2
J: TRBJ2-5
DNA: TGTGCCAGCAGAGGACTAGCGGGTGGCCAAGAGACCCAGTACTTC
CDR3: CASRGLAGGQETQYF

size: few
D: TRBD2
V: TRBV27
J: TRBJ2-5
DNA: TGTGCCAGCAGTTTATCCTATAGCGGGAGGAACCAGTACTTC
CDR3: CASSLSYSGRNQYF

size: NA
D: TRBD1
V: TRBV29-1
J: TRBJ2-3
DNA: TGCAGCGGTCTGACAGGGGATAGCACAGATACGCAGTATTTT
CDR3: CSGLTGDSTDTQYF

size: NA
D: NA
V: TRBV6-1
J: TRBJ2-5
DNA: TGTGCCAGCACCGAGCTTACGACAGGGAGGGAGACCCAGTACTTC
CDR3: CASTELTTGRETQYF

size: once
D: TRBD2
V: TRBV7-8
J: TRBJ2-7
DNA: TGTGCCAGCCAAGCCGGGACTAGCGACGAGCAGTACTTC
CDR3: CASQAGTSDEQYF

size: NA
D: TRBD2
V: TRBV5-1
J: TRBJ2-2
DNA: TGCGCCAACCCGGTGCAAGTGTGGGGGGGGAACAGCGGGGAGCTGTTTTTT
CDR3: CANPVQVWGGNSGELFF

size: once
D: NA
V: TRBV6-1
J: TRBJ2-1
DNA: TGTGCCAGCGAACCTCTAGCGTTGGACTACAATGAGCAGTTCTTC
CDR3: CASEPLALDYNEQFF

size: NA
D: NA
V: TRBV28
J: TRBJ2-5
DNA: TGTGCCAGCAGTTTACCGGCGTTGGAGACCCAGTACTTC
CDR3: CASSLPALETQYF

size: few
D: TRBD2
V: TRBV2
J: TRBJ2-7
DNA: TGTGCCAGCAGAACTAGCGGGTCCTACGAGCAGTACTTC
CDR3: CASRTSGSYEQYF

size: NA
D: NA
V: TRBV2
J: TRBJ2-5
DNA: TGTGCCAGCAGTGGAGAGGGTCAAGAGACCCAGTACTTC
CDR3: CASSGEGQETQYF

size: NA
D: TRBD1
V: TRBV10-2
J: TRBJ2-7
DNA: TGCGCCAGCAGTGAGGGACAGGGTAACGAGCAGTACTTC
CDR3: CASSEGQGNEQYF

size: NA
D: TRBD1
V: TRBV7-8
J: TRBJ2-7
DNA: TGTGCCAGCAGCCTCGGGACAGGCATCTACGAGCAGTACTTC
CDR3: CASSLGTGIYEQYF

size: NA
D: TRBD1
V: TRBV2
J: TRBJ2-1
DNA: TGTGCCAGCAGTCCAGAGACAGGGGGGAAGTTCTTC
CDR3: CASSPETGGKFF

size: NA
D: TRBD2
V: TRBV5-1
J: TRBJ2-1
DNA: TGCGCCAGCAGCTCAGAGACTAGCGAGAGCTCCTACAATGAGCAGTTCTTC
CDR3: CASSSETSESSYNEQFF

size: NA
D: TRBD2
V: TRBV11-2
J: TRBJ2-1
DNA: TGTGCCAGCAGCTGGGGACTAGGATCCTACAATGAGCAGTTCTTC
CDR3: CASSWGLGSYNEQFF

size: NA
D: NA
V: TRBV27
J: TRBJ1-1
DNA: TGTGCCAGCAGGACCCTGGTGGCAGGCGACTACCGAAACACTGAAGCTTTCTTT
CDR3: CASRTLVAGDYRNTEAFF

size: NA
D: NA
V: TRBV1
J: TRBJ1-1
DNA: TGCACCAGCAGCCGGGGACGGACAGGGGTTACTGAAGCTTTCTTT
CDR3: CTSSRGRTGVTEAFF

size: NA
D: NA
V: TRBV27
J: TRBJ2-5
DNA: TGTGCCAGCAGTTTAAGCCGGGCCCGAGGGTCCCAGTACTTC
CDR3: CASSLSRARGSQYF

size: NA
D: NA
V: TRBV18
J: TRBJ1-3
DNA: TGTGCCAGCTCACCACCGGGGGTCTCTGGAAACACCATATATTTT
CDR3: CASSPPGVSGNTIYF

size: NA
D: TRBD2
V: TRBV7-2
J: TRBJ2-3
DNA: TGTGCCAGCAGCCATTGGGCGGGAGGTGGCACAGATACGCAGTATTTT
CDR3: CASSHWAGGGTDTQYF

size: NA
D: NA
V: TRBV7-9
J: TRBJ1-1
DNA: TGTGCCAGCAGCTTAGTGGGTGGGGAAACTGAAGCTTTCTTT
CDR3: CASSLVGGETEAFF

size: NA
D: NA
V: TRBV9
J: TRBJ2-1
DNA: TGTGCCAGCAGCGGGGCCGACTCCTACAATGAGCAGTTCTTC
CDR3: CASSGADSYNEQFF